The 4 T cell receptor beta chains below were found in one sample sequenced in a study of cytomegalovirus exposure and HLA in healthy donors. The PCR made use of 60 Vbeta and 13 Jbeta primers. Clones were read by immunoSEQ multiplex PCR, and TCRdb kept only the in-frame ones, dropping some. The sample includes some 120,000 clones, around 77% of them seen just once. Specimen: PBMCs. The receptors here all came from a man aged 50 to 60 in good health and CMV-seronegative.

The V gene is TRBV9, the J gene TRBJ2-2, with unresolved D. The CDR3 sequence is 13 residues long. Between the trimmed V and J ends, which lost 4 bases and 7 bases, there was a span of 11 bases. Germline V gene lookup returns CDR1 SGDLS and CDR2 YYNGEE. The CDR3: CASSFTRGGELFF. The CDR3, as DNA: TGTGCCAGCAGCTTTACACGTGGCGGGGAGCTGTTTTTT.

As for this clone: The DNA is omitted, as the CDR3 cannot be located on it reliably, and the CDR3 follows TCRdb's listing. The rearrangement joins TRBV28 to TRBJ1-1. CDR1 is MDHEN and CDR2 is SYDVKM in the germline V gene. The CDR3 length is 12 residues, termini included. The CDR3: CASSLVGEGTVF.

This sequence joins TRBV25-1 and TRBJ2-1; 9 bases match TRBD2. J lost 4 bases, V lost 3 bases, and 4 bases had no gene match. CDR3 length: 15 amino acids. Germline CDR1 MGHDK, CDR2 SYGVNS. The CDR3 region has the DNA TGTGCCAGCAGTGAGAATAGCGGGAGATACAATGAGCAGTTCTTC. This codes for CASSENSGRYNEQFF.

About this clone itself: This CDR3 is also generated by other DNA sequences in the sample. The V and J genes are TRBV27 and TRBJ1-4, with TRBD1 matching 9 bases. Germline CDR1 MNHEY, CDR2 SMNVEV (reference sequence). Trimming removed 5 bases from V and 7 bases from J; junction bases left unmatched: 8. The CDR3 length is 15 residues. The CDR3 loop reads CASSPWDRVGEKLFF. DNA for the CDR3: TGTGCCAGCAGTCCCTGGGACAGGGTGGGTGAAAAACTGTTTTTT.